This T cell receptor (beta chain) was found in a study of graft-versus-host responses after intestinal transplantation (TCRdb year 2021). For the study in its entirety: Multivisceral, liver-intestinal, or isolated intestinal transplants were received by the recipients. Instead of going to the commercial service, samples from a few later patients were sequenced in-house on an Illumina MiSeq and processed with MiXCR. Anti-thymocyte globulin induction was given to all recipients, followed by maintenance tacrolimus and steroids for 2 to 4 years. The cohort enrolled about two dozen intestinal transplant recipients including one retransplant, and 3 patients lacking pretransplant specimens were excluded. Alloreactive clones were identified by sequencing pre-transplant mixed lymphocyte reaction products and comparing them with unstimulated pre-transplant donor and recipient T cells. Donor T cell macrochimerism was defined as a peak of at least 4% donor T cells among recipient peripheral blood mononuclear cells. After intestinal transplantation, graft-versus-host and host-versus-graft alloreactive T cell clones were followed in the graft, circulation and bone marrow using bulk TCR-beta CDR3 sequencing. General study outcomes and caveats: GvH clones were detected in recipient bone marrow, and some of these GvH clones were observed earlier in ileal mucosa or blood, consistent with an intestinal mucosal origin. Conclusions were limited by the relatively low number and heterogeneity of intestinal transplant patients. In patients with donor T cell macrochimerism, the allografts had high GvH to HvG T cell clonal ratios. Early after transplant, declines in HvG clones were associated with peak levels of circulating GvH clones.

Libraries came from the immunoSEQ multiplex PCR assay. For most patients, high-throughput TCR-beta CDR3 sequencing of genomic DNA was performed by Adaptive Biotechnologies. In the original analysis: Adaptive's ImmunoSEQ software supplied the TCR sequencing data for about 18 patients, while MiXCR and VDJtools were used to process a few other patients. CDR3 nucleotide sequences shared between donor and recipient were removed because their origin could not be assigned. To count as alloreactive, a clone needed at least 2-fold expansion over unstimulated cells and a minimum CFSE-low frequency of 0.002% (template counts) or 0.001% (read counts). Clones detected in sequenced pre-transplant spleen, lymph node, or MLR CFSE-low populations of the donor or recipient were defined as mappable. Cumulative frequency of alloreactive clones was calculated as a percentage of all sequences weighted by copy number. Imported from immuneACCESS, the table was reduced by TCRdb to in-frame sequences with V and J called. These copies leave out some clones; in studies compared against another copy, an unresolved V gene accounts for under half, and the cause of the remainder is not known. D and trimming were read from the DNA, whereas the V and J calls and clone size are those reported in that table. Present in this sample are 37,000 or so clones, 87% of which were seen just once. The top ten clones comprise 15% to 20% of the sample.

Looking up the germline V gene yields CDR1 SGHTA and CDR2 FQGNSA. V loses 2 bases, J loses 0 bases, and the germline ends lie 11 bases apart. Spanning cysteine to phenylalanine, the CDR3 consists of 15 amino acids. The CDR3 DNA has 45 bases and is translated from base 1. Dithiothreitol, EDTA incubations and collagenase D digestion were used to isolate intraepithelial and lamina propria lymphocytes from graft specimens. Bulk TCR-beta sequencing was performed on serial intestinal graft biopsy specimens collected as late as 600 days after transplant. Note on this clone: The antigen this receptor binds is unknown. Base qualities are not at hand, and no much larger clone is one base apart.

Here the sequenced sample was ileum tissue, taken roughly 200 days after intestinal transplant. The rearrangement combines TRBV7-2 with TRBJ2-7; the best D guess is TRBD1, with 5 bases matching. This TCR was sampled from a human patient who received an intestinal transplant, so some T cells may come from the graft donor. The bases are TGTGCCAGCAGCTTATGGGGCTTAAGCTCCTACGAGCAGTACTTC. This sequence encodes CASSLWGLSSYEQYF.